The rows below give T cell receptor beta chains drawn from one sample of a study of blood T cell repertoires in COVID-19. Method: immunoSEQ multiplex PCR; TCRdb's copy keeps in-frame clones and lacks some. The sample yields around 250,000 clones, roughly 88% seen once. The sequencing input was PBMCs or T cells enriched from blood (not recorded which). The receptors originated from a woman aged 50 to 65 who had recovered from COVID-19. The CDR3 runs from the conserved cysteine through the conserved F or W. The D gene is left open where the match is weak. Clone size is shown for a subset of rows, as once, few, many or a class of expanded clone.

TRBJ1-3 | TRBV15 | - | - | TGTGCCACCAGCAGTTCGTATGGGGCGACTGGAAACACCATATATTTT | CATSSSYGATGNTIYF
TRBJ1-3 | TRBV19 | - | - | TGTGCCAGCAAACCGGGACACCGCTCTGGAAACACCATATATTTT | CASKPGHRSGNTIYF
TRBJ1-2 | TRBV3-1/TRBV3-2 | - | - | TGTGCCAGCAGCCAAGGAAAATTCCAACTCGGCTACACCTTC | CASSQGKFQLGYTF
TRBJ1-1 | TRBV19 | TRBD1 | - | TGTGCCAGTAGTATGGACAGGTGGAGTACTGAAGCTTTCTTT | CASSMDRWSTEAFF
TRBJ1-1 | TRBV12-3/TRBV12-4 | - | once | TGTGCCAGCAGTTGGACAGCTTACACTGAAGCTTTCTTT | CASSWTAYTEAFF
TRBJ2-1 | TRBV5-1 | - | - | TGCGCCAGCAGCTTGACCGGGAGCTCCTACAATGAGCAGTTCTTC | CASSLTGSSYNEQFF
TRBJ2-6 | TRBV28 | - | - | - | CASSSSVPGANVLTF
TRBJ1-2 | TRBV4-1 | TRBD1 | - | TGCGCCAGCAGCCAAGGGCCCACAGGGGACGTTAACTATGGCTACACCTTC | CASSQGPTGDVNYGYTF
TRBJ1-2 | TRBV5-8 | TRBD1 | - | TGTGCCAGCAGTGTGGGACAGGGTGCTACTAGCTATGGCTACACCTTC | CASSVGQGATSYGYTF
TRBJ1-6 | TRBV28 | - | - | TGTGCCAGCAGTTTCCTAGGGGGTGGGGGATCACCCCTCCACTTT | CASSFLGGGGSPLHF
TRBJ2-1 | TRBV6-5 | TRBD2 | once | TGTGCCAGCAGTTACTCGGCGGGGGGCCGCCTTGAGCAGTTCTTC | CASSYSAGGRLEQFF
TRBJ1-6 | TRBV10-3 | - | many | TGTGCCATCGGTCAAGGGGGTCGTTCACCCCTCCACTTT | CAIGQGGRSPLHF
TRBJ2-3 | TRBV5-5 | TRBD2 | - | TGTGCCAGCAGCTTGGTACTAGCGCGTAATTTAGATACGCAGTATTTT | CASSLVLARNLDTQYF
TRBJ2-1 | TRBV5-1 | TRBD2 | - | TGCGCCAGCAGCCACGGGACTAGCGGGCCCGACAATGAGCAGTTCTTC | CASSHGTSGPDNEQFF
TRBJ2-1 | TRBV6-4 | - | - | TGTGCCAGCAGTGAAACGGGAGAAGCCGATGAGCAGTTCTTC | CASSETGEADEQFF
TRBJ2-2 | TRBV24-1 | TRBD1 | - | TGTGCCACCAGTGATACCCGACAGGGGATTAACACCGGGGAGCTGTTTTTT | CATSDTRQGINTGELFF
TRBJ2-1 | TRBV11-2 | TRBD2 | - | TGTGCCAGCAACGTGGCTAGCGGGAGGGCCGGAAATGAGCAGTTCTTC | CASNVASGRAGNEQFF
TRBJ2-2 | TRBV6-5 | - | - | TGTGCCAGCGTCAGAAGGGGTTTGGACACCGGGGAGCTGTTTTTT | CASVRRGLDTGELFF
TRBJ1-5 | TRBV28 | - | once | TGTGCCAGCAGTTTAACCAGGGGTCAGCCCCAGCATTTT | CASSLTRGQPQHF
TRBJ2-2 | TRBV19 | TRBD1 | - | TGTGCCAGTAGTATAAGGATGACAGGGATGTTCGGGGAGCTGTTTTTT | CASSIRMTGMFGELFF
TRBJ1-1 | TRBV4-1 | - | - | TGCGCCAGCAGCCAAGGGTCCCTCCAGGAACCCAATCCGATGAACACTGAAGCTTTCTTT | CASSQGSLQEPNPMNTEAFF
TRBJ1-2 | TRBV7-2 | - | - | TGTGCCAGCAGCTGGGGGGAGGGATGGGGCCCCTATGGCTACACCTTC | CASSWGEGWGPYGYTF
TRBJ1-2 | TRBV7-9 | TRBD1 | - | TGTGCCAGCAGCTCGCGGGACAGGGAATGGTATGGCTACACCTTC | CASSSRDREWYGYTF
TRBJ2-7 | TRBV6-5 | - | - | TGTGCCAGCAGCAAACCTAGCAGCCACGAGCAGTACTTC | CASSKPSSHEQYF
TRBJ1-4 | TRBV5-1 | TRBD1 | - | TGCGCCAGCGGGACTTCCGGACTCGACGGCAGGGGGACTAATGAAAAACTGTTTTTT | CASGTSGLDGRGTNEKLFF
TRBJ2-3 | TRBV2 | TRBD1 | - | TGTGCCAGCAGTTTAGAGGACAGGGGCACAGATACGCAGTATTTT | CASSLEDRGTDTQYF
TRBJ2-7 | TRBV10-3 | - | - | TGTGCCATCAGTGAGGCGTCCTACGAGCAGTACTTC | CAISEASYEQYF
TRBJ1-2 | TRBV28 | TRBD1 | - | TGTGCCAGCAGTGCACGGACAGGGGGCGGCTACACCTTC | CASSARTGGGYTF
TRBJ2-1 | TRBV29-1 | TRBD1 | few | TGCAGCGTTTGGGACAGGTCCGTATCCTACAATGAGCAGTTCTTC | CSVWDRSVSYNEQFF